This T cell receptor beta chain was recovered during a study of blood T cell repertoires in COVID-19. In the study overall: Some COVID-19 samples were acute and others convalescent; all came from the United States, Italy and Spain.

Participants, about 18 to 90 years old, spanned under 25 US areas. Cohorts were assigned according to the clinical history that participants reported. A single count supports this clone. Measured with immunoSEQ multiplex PCR; TCRdb has only the in-frame clones, and not every one. The sample includes 300,000 to 500,000 clones, 88% of them seen just once. The ends lost 3 bases at V and 0 bases at J; junction bases unmatched: 0. This CDR3 comprises 15 residues. Germline loops: CDR1 WSHSY, CDR2 SAAADI. The sequence derives from a woman in her thirties or forties with acute COVID-19. The chain couples TRBV10-2 to TRBJ2-1; the match to TRBD1 covers 9 bases. Specimen: PBMCs or T cells enriched from blood (not recorded which). CDR3 loop: CASSEQGASYNEQFF. The CDR3 bases are TGCGCCAGCAGTGAACAGGGGGCCTCCTACAATGAGCAGTTCTTC.